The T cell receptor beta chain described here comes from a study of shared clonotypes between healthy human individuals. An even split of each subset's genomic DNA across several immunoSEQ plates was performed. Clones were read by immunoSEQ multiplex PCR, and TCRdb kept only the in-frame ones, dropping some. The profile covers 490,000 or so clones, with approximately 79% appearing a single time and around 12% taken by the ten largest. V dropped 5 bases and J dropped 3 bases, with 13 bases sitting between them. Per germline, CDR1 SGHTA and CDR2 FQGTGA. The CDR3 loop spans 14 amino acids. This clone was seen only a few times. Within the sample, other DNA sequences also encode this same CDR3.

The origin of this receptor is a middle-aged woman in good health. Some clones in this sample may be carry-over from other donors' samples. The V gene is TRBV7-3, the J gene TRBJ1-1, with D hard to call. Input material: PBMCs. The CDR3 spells CASSRDVSDTEAFF. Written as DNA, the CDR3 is TGTGCCAGCAGCCGAGACGTCTCAGACACTGAAGCTTTCTTT.